This TCR beta chain derives from a study of Ad26.COV2.S vaccination and SARS-CoV-2 variants. V was pared by 8 bases and J by 1 base, with 18 bases between. The CDR3 totals 15 residues. Germline V gene sequence: CDR1 ENHRY, CDR2 SYGVKD. Treatment indicated: roughly 20 received Ad26.COV2.S at low or high dose, single or two shots; about 5 received placebo; per-sample allocation not given. Specimens were obtained on day 63 following the first vaccine or placebo injection. In Boston, an adult donor aged 18-55 years took part. Its platform was an Ad26 vector, and its expressed antigen was Wuhan-strain SARS-CoV-2 spike. The repertoire was sequenced with immunoSEQ multiplex PCR; TCRdb's copy has only in-frame clones and lacks some. The table lists about 320,000 clones, 86% of them singletons, with 1.5% to 2.5% in the top ten.

The TCR was taken from a person between 18 and 59 years old who received the Ad26.COV2.S COVID-19 vaccine or a placebo. Sequenced here: peripheral blood, sampled in a trial of Ad26.COV2.S vaccine versus placebo. The gene calls are TRBV10-3 and TRBJ2-7; perhaps TRBD1 as D (6 bases). CDR3 in DNA: TGTGCCATCTCTCTGACAGGCGTGGGGTCCTACGAGCAGTACTTC. Translating it yields CAISLTGVGSYEQYF.